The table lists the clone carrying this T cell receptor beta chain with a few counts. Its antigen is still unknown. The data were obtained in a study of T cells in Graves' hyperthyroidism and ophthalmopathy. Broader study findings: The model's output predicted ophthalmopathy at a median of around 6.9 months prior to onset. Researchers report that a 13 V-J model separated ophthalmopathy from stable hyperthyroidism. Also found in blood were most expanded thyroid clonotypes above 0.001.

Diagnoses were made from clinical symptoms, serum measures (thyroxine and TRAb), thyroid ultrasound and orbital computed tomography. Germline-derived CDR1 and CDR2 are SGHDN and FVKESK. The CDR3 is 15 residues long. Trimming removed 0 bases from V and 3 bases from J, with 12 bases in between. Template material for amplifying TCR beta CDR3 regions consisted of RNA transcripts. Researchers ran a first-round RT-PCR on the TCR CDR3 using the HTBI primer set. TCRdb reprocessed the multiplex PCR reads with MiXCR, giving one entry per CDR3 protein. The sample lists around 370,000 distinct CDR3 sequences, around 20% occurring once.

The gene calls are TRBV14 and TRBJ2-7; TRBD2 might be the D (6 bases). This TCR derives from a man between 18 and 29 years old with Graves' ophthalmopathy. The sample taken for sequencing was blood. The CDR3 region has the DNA TGTGCCAGCAGCCAAGAGGAGGAGGGCGGCTACGAGCAGTACTTC. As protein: CASSQEEEGGYEQYF.